A single sample is the source of the 11 T cell receptor beta chains below, sequenced in a study of blood T cells in healthy people across ages. Using a J-beta primer mix together with a sample-barcoded 5' primer, a second PCR was run for roughly 6 to 12 cycles. TCRdb analysed the 5' RACE reads with MiXCR anew, one entry per CDR3 protein. The data show more than 800,000 distinct CDR3 sequences, under 35% seen once. Specimen: blood. These receptors all come from a woman older than 75 in good health.

This clonotype was seen a few times. V gene TRBV2 combines with J gene TRBJ1-1; D is unclear. V was pared by 6 bases and J by 4 bases, with 9 bases between. Germline V gene sequence: CDR1 SNHLY, CDR2 FYNNEI. The CDR3 consists of 12 residues. In DNA, the CDR3 is TGTGCCAGCAGAGAGTTTAGCACTGAAGCTTTCTTT. Protein product: CASREFSTEAFF.

The chain combines TRBV19 with TRBJ2-1; 9 positions agree with TRBD1. V lost 4 bases and J lost 8; bases outside the gene matches: 9. This CDR3 comprises 15 residues. From germline, CDR1 is LNHDA and CDR2 SQIVND (reference sequence). DNA for the CDR3: TGTGCCAGTAGTAACCGGGACAGGGTGGTGCATGAGCAGTTCTTC. Translated, it gives CASSNRDRVVHEQFF.

This clonotype was picked up a small number of times. Here the CDR3 DNA reads TGTGCCAGCAGCTTCCTGTTCGGTACGCAGTATTTT. This sequence encodes CASSFLFGTQYF. The chain is built from TRBV11-3 and TRBJ2-3; D remains unclear. CDR1 is SGHNT, CDR2 YENEEA, per germline. V lost 3 bases and J 8 bases, leaving 9 bases between the germline ends. The CDR3 spans 12 residues. The complete variable domain, with remaining parts taken from reference TRBV11-3 and TRBJ2-3, reads EAGVVQSPRYKIIEKKQPVAFWCNPISGHNTLYWYLQNLGQGPELLIRYENEEAVDDSQLPKDRFSAERLKGVDSTLKIQPAELGDSAVYLCASSFLFGTQYFGPGTRLTVL.

The chain is built from TRBV30 and TRBJ1-1; tentatively, D is TRBD1 (6 bases). This CDR3 has 13 residues. Trimming shortened V by 4 bases and J by 4 bases, and 13 bases separated the two germline ends. Looked up from germline, CDR1 is GTSNPN and CDR2 is SVGIG (reference sequence). The CDR3 loop is CAWNMTGPTEAFF. CDR3 DNA: TGTGCCTGGAACATGACAGGCCCCACTGAAGCTTTCTTT.

Regarding this clonotype: An end of the junction does not agree with germline; a read error may underlie this. The J gene is TRBJ1-2, the V gene TRBV7-2; D not resolved. The CDR3 consists of 15 residues. Germline assignment: CDR1 SGHTA and CDR2 FQGNSA. Written as DNA, the CDR3 is TGCGCCAGCAGCTTGGTATCCCAGTTAGACTATGGCTACACCTTC. Its translation is CASSLVSQLDYGYTF.

V usage is TRBV29-1 and J usage is TRBJ1-1; D is unclear. CDR3 length: 15 residues. Trimming pared 3 bases from V and 12 bases from J, leaving 26 bases between. Germline CDR1 SQVTM, CDR2 ANQGSEA. CDR3 region: CSVDNPDRALRSSFF. CDR3 nucleotide sequence: TGCAGCGTTGATAATCCGGACCGGGCGTTGAGATCGTCTTTCTTT.

This clonotype was detected ten times or more. This rearrangement joins TRBV12-3 or TRBV12-4 to TRBJ2-5, with TRBD2 identical over 7 bases. CDR3 length: 15 amino acids. The J segment lost 0 bases and the V segment lost 6 bases, leaving 7 bases of the junction unmatched. The CDR3 sequence is CASRVGLADQETQYF. In nucleotides, the CDR3 is TGTGCCAGCAGGGTAGGGCTAGCGGACCAAGAGACCCAGTACTTC.

This clonotype was detected many times. The chain has TRBV7-2 and TRBJ2-7; D might be TRBD2 (6 bases). CDR3 length: 16 amino acids. Germline loops: CDR1 SGHTA, CDR2 FQGNSA. Trimming cost V 5 bases and J 3 bases, with 20 bases left between them. CDR3 loop: CASSGGTGDNYYEQYF. CDR3 DNA sequence: TGTGCCAGCAGCGGTGGTACGGGGGATAATTACTACGAGCAGTACTTC. Full variable domain (outside the CDR3, taken from reference TRBV7-2 and TRBJ2-7): GAGVSQSPSNKVTEKGKDVELRCDPISGHTALYWYRQSLGQGLEFLIYFQGNSAPDKSGLPSDRFSAERTGGSVSTLTIQRTQQEDSAVYLCASSGGTGDNYYEQYFGPGTRLTVT.

The chain joins TRBV21-1 to TRBJ1-5; TRBD1, as called in the table, went unchecked against the DNA. TRBV21-1 is shown as a pseudogene. CDR3 size: 15 residues. CDR3 in DNA: TGTGCCAGCAGCAAACCCCCTACAACCAATCAGCCCCAGCATTTT. It encodes CASSKPPTTNQPQHF.

The chain employs TRBV20-1 and TRBJ2-5; 11 nucleotides agree with TRBD2. This CDR3 is built from 15 residues. V gave up 3 bases and J gave up 5 bases; unmatched junction bases: 8. CDR1 is DFQATT, CDR2 SNEGSKA, per germline (reference sequence). This CDR3 reads CSARDSGRAEETQYF. CDR3 nucleotide sequence: TGCAGTGCTAGGGATAGCGGGAGGGCGGAGGAGACCCAGTACTTC.

The chain employs TRBV6-6 and TRBJ1-1; D is ambiguous. V was trimmed by 2 bases and J by 3 bases, leaving 7 bases between them. The germline V gene encodes CDR1 MNHNY and CDR2 SVGAGI (reference sequence). The CDR3 has 13 residues. The CDR3 coding sequence is TGTGCCAGCAGTTACCAGGTCGACACTGAAGCTTTCTTT. Protein sequence: CASSYQVDTEAFF.